Below are 5 T cell receptor beta chains sequenced from a single sample in a study of monozygotic twins with inflammatory bowel disease. TCRdb re-called the 5' RACE reads and catalogs CDR3 proteins one per entry, DNA excluded. The sample has more than 110,000 distinct CDR3 sequences. Material: blood. Source of these receptors: a human donor with ulcerative colitis or Crohn's disease, or a healthy co-twin of an affected twin (not recorded which).

This chain connects TRBV7-6 to TRBJ2-5; TCRdb's D call, TRBD2, is unchecked because there is no DNA. The CDR3 sequence is 16 residues long. Germline V gene data show CDR1 as SGHVS and CDR2 as FNYEAQ. The CDR3 protein is CASSPYRTSGQETQYF.

The chain carries TRBV6-1 and TRBJ1-5; the D call from TCRdb, TRBD1, cannot be confirmed without DNA. Germline loops: CDR1 MNHNS, CDR2 SASEGT. This CDR3 region has 15 residues. This CDR3 is CASTRGQGVDQPQHF.

The CDR3 reads CASSARESDGNTIYF. The chain is built from TRBV9 and TRBJ1-3; TCRdb lists TRBD1, though no DNA is available to test this call. The CDR3 spans 15 residues. Looked up from germline, CDR1 is SGDLS and CDR2 is YYNGEE.

The chain combines TRBV20-1 with TRBJ1-2; absent DNA, TCRdb's TRBD1 call cannot be checked. Germline lookup yields CDR1 DFQATT and CDR2 SNEGSKA (reference sequence). The CDR3 extends over 15 amino acids. The CDR3 sequence: CSAREGTGGGYGYTF.

The V gene is TRBV18, the J gene TRBJ1-5. Germline loops: CDR1 KGHSH, CDR2 LQKENI. This CDR3 is 14 amino acids long. The chain's CDR3 is CASSPSGANQPQHF.